This paragraph reports one TCR beta chain. The antigen is undetermined. Treatment of the sample: roughly ten-day PBMC culture with coronavirus spike peptide pools or control peptides (ViraFEST assay). CDR3 length: 15 amino acids. The V gene end was trimmed by 0 bases and the J gene end by 7 bases; junction bases not matched to a gene: 11. The V gene's germline CDR1 is SQVTM and CDR2 ANQGSEA. This sample stems from a study of vaccination and CD4 T cells after COVID-19. Across the whole study: Two of the convalescents were Hispanic, and the group consisted of six males and four females. Post-vaccine sampling followed dose two by a median about 72 days (range 14 to 241).

Cultured CD4+ T cell DNA was sequenced using the Oncomine TCR Beta short-read assay. TCRdb processed the PCR reads anew with MiXCR; each CDR3 protein has one entry. The table includes about 11,000 distinct CDR3 sequences, approximately 29% detected once. Findings of the study overall: Analysis covered relatively few convalescent patients and lacked any early post-infection timepoints. Median reactive clonotypes, those recognizing SARS-CoV-2, rose from approximately 21 to 40, not significantly.

V usage is TRBV29-1 and J usage is TRBJ2-7, with 8 bases that match TRBD2. The sequence was collected from a human donor who had recovered from COVID-19. The source material was CD4+ T cells from blood, cultured in vitro, sampled after SARS-CoV-2 vaccination. The CDR3 DNA follows: TGCAGCGTTGAAGATTGGTATACGGGAGGGAGTGAGCAGTACTTC. This translates into CSVEDWYTGGSEQYF.